This entry lists 9 T cell receptor beta chains sequenced from one sample in a study of blood T cell repertoires in COVID-19. Measured with immunoSEQ multiplex PCR; TCRdb has only the in-frame clones, and not every one. The data show about 100,000 clones, with about 89% seen just once and about 2.2% held by the top ten. Sequencing input: peripheral blood. Receptors were obtained from a man aged 50-59 years with active COVID-19.

The V and J genes are TRBV19 and TRBJ2-1, with 10 bases aligning to TRBD2. The CDR3 totals 20 residues. CDR1 and CDR2 from the germline V gene are LNHDA and SQIVND (reference sequence). With V trimmed by 0 bases and J by 0 bases, 11 bases remained unmatched. The CDR3 spells CASSIDAWTSGPSSYNEQFF. In nucleotides, the CDR3 is TGTGCCAGTAGTATAGATGCTTGGACTAGCGGCCCGAGCTCCTACAATGAGCAGTTCTTC.

This clone was counted between two and nine times. This chain connects TRBV9 to TRBJ2-3; possible D gene TRBD1, 6 bases. This CDR3 has 14 amino acids. Trimming pared 3 bases from V and 5 bases from J, leaving 13 bases between. Per the germline V gene, CDR1 is SGDLS and CDR2 is YYNGEE. The CDR3 region is CASSATPGQDTQYF. The CDR3 DNA is TGTGCCAGCAGCGCGACACCGGGACAAGATACGCAGTATTTT. Together with reference TRBV9 and TRBJ2-3, the CDR3 gives the full variable domain: DSGVTQTPKHLITATGQRVTLRCSPRSGDLSVYWYQQSLDQGLQFLIQYYNGEERAKGNILERFSAQQFPDLHSELNLSSLELGDSALYFCASSATPGQDTQYFGPGTRLTVL.

J is TRBJ1-2 and V is TRBV11-3, with a weak D call TRBD1 (5 bases). Germline V gene data show CDR1 as SGHNT and CDR2 as YENEEA. V was clipped by 5 bases and J by 4 bases, with 14 bases between them. CDR3 length: 14 amino acids. Here the CDR3 reads CASSRGHAAYGYTF. DNA of the CDR3: TGTGCCAGCAGCCGAGGACACGCGGCCTATGGCTACACCTTC.

The J gene is TRBJ1-5, the V gene TRBV2, with TRBD1 identical over 10 bases. CDR3 size: 14 residues. V trimming: 6 bases; J trimming: 2 bases; junction bases outside the gene matches: 1. CDR1 and CDR2 from the germline V gene are SNHLY and FYNNEI. CDR3 loop: CASSGTGGNQPQHF. Here the CDR3 DNA reads TGTGCCAGCAGCGGGACAGGGGGCAATCAGCCCCAGCATTTT.

V is TRBV11-2 and J is TRBJ2-7; D possibly corresponds to TRBD1 (6 bases). CDR1 is SGHAT and CDR2 is FQNNGV in the germline V gene. V lost 2 bases and J lost 5, with 13 bases in between. This CDR3 spans 14 amino acids. CDR3: CASSLNKAGDEQYF. The CDR3 DNA sequence: TGTGCCAGCAGCTTAAATAAGGCAGGGGACGAGCAGTACTTC.

The chain employs TRBV7-9 and TRBJ1-2; D unclear. Trimming removed 0 bases from V and 5 bases from J, with 7 bases in between. The CDR3 has 13 residues. Germline CDR1 and CDR2: SEHNR and FQNEAQ (reference sequence). CDR3 DNA: TGTGCCAGCAGCTTAGCGGGGAGGTATGGCTACACCTTC. Translating it yields CASSLAGRYGYTF.

V and J are TRBV6-5 and TRBJ2-3; 10 bases are a match to TRBD2. The CDR3 runs to 15 residues. Germline CDR1 reads MNHEY; CDR2 reads SVGAGI. The J segment lost 5 bases and the V segment lost 8 bases, leaving 10 bases of the junction unmatched. DNA of the CDR3: TGTGCCAGCGCTCAGGAGACTAGCGGGCGAGATACGCAGTATTTT. It encodes CASAQETSGRDTQYF.

The table lists this clone with a count of one. The chain links TRBV6-5 to TRBJ1-5; D may be TRBD1 (5 bases). Trimming stripped 4 bases from V and 2 bases from J, with 15 bases between. The CDR3 is 16 amino acids. Germline V gene lookup returns CDR1 MNHEY and CDR2 SVGAGI. In DNA, the CDR3 is TGTGCCAGCAGTTCCCTCGGGGGAGGCGGCAATCAGCCCCAGCATTTT. This encodes CASSSLGGGGNQPQHF.

This clone came up once. The chain recombines TRBV9 with TRBJ2-5, with 9 positions matching TRBD2. This CDR3 is built from 17 residues. CDR1 is SGDLS and CDR2 is YYNGEE in the germline V gene. V gave up 0 bases and J gave up 0 bases; unmatched junction bases: 6. CDR3 in DNA: TGTGCCAGCAGCGTAGGTCTGCGGGAGGGGGACCAAGAGACCCAGTACTTC. Amino acids: CASSVGLREGDQETQYF.